The next 30 T cell receptor beta chains were all read from a single sample in a study of blood T cells in healthy people across ages. Through a sample-barcoded 5' primer and a J-beta primer mix, a second PCR was run for roughly 6 to 11 cycles. From the 5' RACE reads, TCRdb called clonotypes with MiXCR, one entry per CDR3 protein. The sample lists about 730,000 distinct CDR3 sequences; about 40% were seen once. Input material: blood. The origin of the receptors is a woman aged 55 to 70 in good health.

The genes are TRBV7-2 and TRBJ2-1; 7 bases align to TRBD1. The CDR3 has 15 amino acids. The germline V gene has CDR1 SGHTA and CDR2 FQGNSA. Unmatched junction bases numbered 5, after V lost 4 bases and J lost 2 bases. CDR3 bases: TGTGCCAGCAGCTCCCGCAGGGGGACCTACAATGAGCAGTTCTTC. This gives the protein CASSSRRGTYNEQFF.

The chain is built from TRBV24-1 and TRBJ1-2; TRBD1 matches 7 bases. Per germline, CDR1 KGHDR and CDR2 SFDVKD. V lost 3 bases and J lost 2; bases outside the gene matches: 2. The CDR3 runs 14 residues. The CDR3 reads CATSDPDRNYGYTF. Written as DNA, the CDR3 is TGTGCCACCAGTGATCCGGACAGGAACTATGGCTACACCTTC.

The rearrangement links TRBV4-2 to TRBJ2-3; D is undetermined. The germline CDR1 and CDR2 sequences are LGHNA and YNFKEQ. The length of the CDR3 is 15 residues. Between the trimmed V and J ends, which lost 3 bases and 5 bases, there was a span of 15 bases. The CDR3 is CASSQEKARQDTQYF. CDR3 bases: TGTGCCAGCAGCCAGGAAAAGGCAAGGCAAGATACGCAGTATTTT.

This rearrangement joins TRBV7-2 to TRBJ2-3; the D gene could be TRBD1 or TRBD2 (6 bases each). CDR3 size: 13 residues. V was clipped by 10 bases and J by 0 bases, with 11 bases between them. CDR1 is SGHTA, CDR2 FQGNSA, per germline. CDR3 loop: CATTGASTDTQYF. The CDR3 DNA reads TGTGCCACCACGGGGGCGAGCACAGATACGCAGTATTTT.

The chain links TRBV27 to TRBJ2-1; D ambiguous. Germline CDR1 reads MNHEY; CDR2 reads SMNVEV (reference sequence). This CDR3 is built from 13 residues. The V end was cut by 6 bases, the J end by 4 bases, with 10 bases between. CDR3: CASSYLGYNEQFF. The CDR3 coding sequence is TGTGCCAGCAGCTATTTGGGGTACAATGAGCAGTTCTTC.

As to this clonotype: One base away lies a much larger clone, so this may be a sequencing read error. The chain combines TRBV9 with TRBJ2-5; no clear D. Germline CDR1 and CDR2: SGDLS and YYNGEE. The V and J ends lost 0 bases and 4 bases respectively, with 4 bases between them. The CDR3 is made up of 12 amino acids. CDR3 residues: CASSVDTETQYF. CDR3 DNA: TGTGCCAGCAGCGTAGATACAGAGACCCAGTACTTC.

The V call is TRBV4-2, the J call TRBJ2-2; D unresolved. The germline V gene encodes CDR1 LGHNA and CDR2 YNFKEQ. This CDR3 has 15 amino acids. V was pared by 0 bases and J by 4 bases, with 9 bases between. The CDR3, as DNA: TGTGCCAGCAGCCAAGATAAGATATTCACCGGGGAGCTGTTTTTT. Translated, it gives CASSQDKIFTGELFF.

This CDR3 is CASSLGDRAQPQHF. The CDR3 DNA reads TGTGCCAGCAGCTTGGGGGACCGAGCTCAGCCCCAGCATTTT. The V gene is TRBV7-2, the J gene TRBJ1-5, with D possibly being TRBD1 (5 bases). V was clipped by 3 bases and J by 6 bases, with 12 bases between them. CDR1 and CDR2 from the germline V gene are SGHTA and FQGNSA. CDR3 length: 14 residues.

V usage is TRBV4-1 and J usage is TRBJ2-5, with D perhaps TRBD2 (7 bases). Trimming removed 7 bases from V and 1 base from J, with 10 bases in between. CDR1 MGHRA and CDR2 YSYEKL come from the germline V gene. There are 13 residues in the CDR3. This chain's CDR3 is CASKRDIQETQYF. CDR3 in DNA: TGCGCCAGCAAGCGGGACATCCAAGAGACCCAGTACTTC.

V gene TRBV25-1 combines with J gene TRBJ2-5; 7 bases fit TRBD1. CDR3 length equals 13 residues. Germline-derived CDR1 and CDR2 are MGHDK and SYGVNS. The V gene end was trimmed by 4 bases and the J gene end by 5 bases; junction bases not matched to a gene: 4. The CDR3 region has the DNA TGTGCCAGCAGTGCGACAGGGAGCGAGACCCAGTACTTC. Translation: CASSATGSETQYF.

The chain has TRBV30 and TRBJ1-5; a possible D gene is TRBD1 (5 bases). The ends were cut back, 8 bases at V and 4 bases at J, with 15 bases in the middle. Germline V gene data show CDR1 as GTSNPN and CDR2 as SVGIG (reference sequence). This CDR3 contains 13 residues. In DNA, the CDR3 is TGTGCCCGGACTCGGGGGTGGAATCAGCCCCAGCATTTT. It specifies CARTRGWNQPQHF.

The V and J genes are TRBV27 and TRBJ2-5, with 13 bases aligning to TRBD2. The CDR3 has 15 amino acids. Trimming at V came to 6 bases and at J to 4 bases, leaving 5 bases not matched to a gene. Germline loops: CDR1 MNHEY, CDR2 SMNVEV (reference sequence). DNA for the CDR3: TGTGCCAGCAGCCGGACTAGCGGGGGCATAGAGACCCAGTACTTC. This encodes CASSRTSGGIETQYF.

This clonotype was seen more than once but under ten times. The chain employs TRBV20-1 and TRBJ1-1; 9 bases are a match to TRBD1. This CDR3 region has 15 residues. The germline CDR1 and CDR2 sequences are DFQATT and SNEGSKA (reference sequence). Germline trimming cut 6 bases from V and 4 bases from J; bases unmatched to any gene: 12. The CDR3 DNA reads as TGCAGTGCCGAGGGGGGGACAGGGAAGGGCACTGAAGCTTTCTTT. This encodes CSAEGGTGKGTEAFF.

The gene calls are TRBV7-2 and TRBJ1-2, with D possibly TRBD1 on 6 matching bases. The V end was cut by 2 bases, the J end by 2 bases, with 12 bases between. The CDR3 sequence is 15 residues long. The germline V gene has CDR1 SGHTA and CDR2 FQGNSA. DNA for the CDR3: TGTGCCAGCAGCTTACGACAGGCCGCCAACTATGGCTACACCTTC. Translated, it gives CASSLRQAANYGYTF.

This clonotype was counted a few times. The V call is TRBV5-1, the J call TRBJ2-1; 10 positions match TRBD2. Germline V gene lookup returns CDR1 SGHRS and CDR2 YFSETQ. The junction had 6 bases not matched to a gene; V was cut back by 4 bases and J by 5 bases. The CDR3 is 15 residues long. The CDR3 coding sequence is TGCGCCAGCAGCCTGGACCTAGCGGGAGACAATGAGCAGTTCTTC. It encodes CASSLDLAGDNEQFF.

This chain joins TRBV4-2 and TRBJ1-1, with 9 bases matching TRBD1. V lost 0 bases, J lost 5 bases, and 7 bases stayed unmatched. Germline V gene sequence: CDR1 LGHNA, CDR2 YNFKEQ. The CDR3 has 16 residues. CDR3 in amino acids: CASSQDIGQGYTEAFF. The CDR3 DNA sequence: TGTGCCAGCAGCCAAGATATCGGACAGGGGTATACTGAAGCTTTCTTT.

This clonotype was counted between two and nine times. The gene calls are TRBV6-5 and TRBJ1-2, with unresolved D. The germline V and J ends were trimmed by 6 bases and 2 bases, with 4 bases remaining between them. Germline lookup yields CDR1 MNHEY and CDR2 SVGAGI. The CDR3 is made up of 11 amino acids. For the CDR3, the DNA is TGTGCCAGCAGACACAACTATGGCTACACCTTC. Translating it yields CASRHNYGYTF.

This clonotype has a handful of counts. This chain connects TRBV20-1 to TRBJ2-1; D is unresolved. This CDR3 comprises 14 residues. Per germline, CDR1 DFQATT and CDR2 SNEGSKA (reference sequence). The V end lost 2 bases, the J end lost 3 bases, and 11 bases lay between the germline ends. The CDR3 DNA sequence: TGCAGTGCTAGAAGGACGGAGAACTACAATGAGCAGTTCTTC. Translated, it gives CSARRTENYNEQFF.

This clonotype was found a few times. The chain is built from TRBV4-3 and TRBJ2-1; 7 positions match TRBD2. The CDR3 contains 14 residues. The germline CDR1 and CDR2 sequences are LGHNA and YSLEER. With V trimmed by 3 bases and J by 5 bases, 4 bases remained unmatched. In DNA form, the CDR3 reads TGCGCCAGCAGCCATGGGCTAGCGGACAATGAGCAGTTCTTC. Translating it yields CASSHGLADNEQFF.

This clonotype showed up many times. The chain carries TRBV29-1 and TRBJ2-7; D may be TRBD1 (5 bases). This CDR3 contains 12 residues. Germline assignment: CDR1 SQVTM and CDR2 ANQGSEA. Trimming pared 5 bases from V and 6 bases from J, leaving 14 bases between. The CDR3 is CSVQGANREQYF. The DNA for the CDR3 is TGCAGCGTTCAAGGGGCCAATCGCGAGCAGTACTTC.

This sequence joins TRBV30 and TRBJ2-5; possible D gene TRBD2, 6 bases. The CDR3 covers 14 residues. Per the germline V gene, CDR1 is GTSNPN and CDR2 is SVGIG (reference sequence). The germline V and J ends were trimmed by 3 bases and 3 bases, with 14 bases remaining between them. The CDR3 coding sequence is TGTGCCTGGAGCCGGGGGATCGGCGAAGAGACCCAGTACTTC. Translated, it gives CAWSRGIGEETQYF.

The chain links TRBV7-9 to TRBJ2-3; D is unclear. Trimming shortened V by 5 bases and J by 5 bases, and 23 bases separated the two germline ends. The CDR3 is 17 residues long. Germline values: CDR1 SEHNR, CDR2 FQNEAQ (reference sequence). CDR3 in amino acids: CASSPPTPGLEGDTQYF. The DNA for the CDR3 is TGTGCCAGCAGCCCCCCTACCCCGGGCCTGGAAGGAGATACGCAGTATTTT.

In its sample, this clonotype was seen many times. The rearrangement links TRBV7-2 to TRBJ2-1, with D possibly being TRBD2 (7 bases). V lost 2 bases and J 4 bases, leaving 15 bases between the germline ends. This CDR3 has 16 residues. CDR1 is SGHTA and CDR2 is FQGNSA in the germline V gene. Here the CDR3 DNA reads TGTGCCAGCAGCTTACCCCGCGGGGGCCAGTACAATGAGCAGTTCTTC. It yields the protein CASSLPRGGQYNEQFF.

This clonotype was seen more than once but under ten times. V and J are TRBV27 and TRBJ2-1; D gene uncertain. Germline CDR1 is MNHEY and CDR2 is SMNVEV (reference sequence). V was clipped by 3 bases and J by 8 bases, with 11 bases between them. The CDR3 is 13 residues long. DNA of the CDR3: TGTGCCAGCAGTTTGGGAAGTAAAGATGAGCAGTTCTTC. Amino acid sequence: CASSLGSKDEQFF.

This sequence joins TRBV19 and TRBJ1-2; the D is unclear. The CDR3 loop spans 15 amino acids. The V gene's germline CDR1 is LNHDA and CDR2 SQIVND (reference sequence). The ends were cut back, 7 bases at V and 7 bases at J, with 22 bases in the middle. In nucleotides, the CDR3 is TGTGCCAGTACCACAAACCCGGGAGGACCCTGTGGCTACACCTTC. This translates into CASTTNPGGPCGYTF. Combining the CDR3 with reference TRBV19 and TRBJ1-2 gives the whole variable domain DGGITQSPKYLFRKEGQNVTLSCEQNLNHDAMYWYRQDPGQGLRLIYYSQIVNDFQKGDIAEGYSVSREKKESFPLTVTSAQKNPTAFYLCASTTNPGGPCGYTFGSGTRLTVV.

To note about this clonotype: A much larger clone is a single base away; this may be a read error. The chain has TRBV3-1 and TRBJ2-1; TRBD1 is a possible D gene (5 bases). The DNA end is a closer match to TRBJ2-7, so the J assignment may be wrong. This CDR3 comprises 14 residues. Germline CDR1 LGHDT, CDR2 YNNKEL (reference sequence). CDR3 in amino acids: CASSQRQGYNEQYF. CDR3 DNA: TGTGCCAGCAGCCAACGGCAGGGCTACAATGAGCAGTACTTC.

With regard to this clonotype: This may be a read error, as it is one base from a much larger clone. The chain joins TRBV5-1 to TRBJ2-7, with D possibly matching TRBD1 (6 bases). Germline CDR1 and CDR2: SGHRS and YFSETQ. The CDR3 is made up of 15 amino acids. Deletions cut 0 bases from V and 0 bases from J, with 10 bases between. CDR3: CASSLAPGVSYEQYF. In DNA, the CDR3 is TGCGCCAGCAGCTTGGCTCCAGGGGTCTCCTACGAGCAGTACTTC.

This clonotype was recorded many times. The chain recombines TRBV4-2 with TRBJ2-3; 12 bases are a match to TRBD1. The CDR3 length is 18 residues. Germline assignment: CDR1 LGHNA and CDR2 YNFKEQ. V dropped 4 bases and J dropped 4; count of bases not matched to a gene: 12. CDR3 protein: CASSRHPQGQGASDTQYF. As DNA, the CDR3 is TGTGCCAGCAGCCGCCATCCACAGGGACAGGGGGCATCAGATACGCAGTATTTT.

About this clonotype itself: An end of the junction does not agree with germline; a read error may underlie this. The V call is TRBV7-9, the J call TRBJ2-7; D is tentatively TRBD1 or TRBD2 (6 bases each). CDR1 is SEHNR, CDR2 FQNEAQ, per germline (reference sequence). CDR3 size: 16 residues. CDR3 in DNA: TGTGCCAGCAGTGTCGGGAGAACGGGACACCACGACGAGCGGTACTTC. Its protein is CASSVGRTGHHDERYF.

The genes are TRBV7-3 and TRBJ2-3; 11 positions match TRBD2. This CDR3 is built from 19 residues. In germline, CDR1 is SGHTA, CDR2 FQGTGA. V shed 5 bases and J 2 bases; nucleotides not matched to a gene: 15. DNA of the CDR3: TGTGCCAGCAGCCCCCGACTAGCGGGAACCCCGTCAAACACAGATACGCAGTATTTT. Protein: CASSPRLAGTPSNTDTQYF.